These 10 T cell receptor beta chains originate from one sample sequenced in a study of blood T cell repertoires in COVID-19. Data came from immunoSEQ multiplex PCR; TCRdb stores just in-frame clones and leaves some out. The sample records approximately 140,000 clones, less than 90% being singletons. Material: PBMCs or T cells enriched from blood (not recorded which). The receptors shown here come from a woman in her fifties or sixties who had been exposed to COVID-19.

The V call is TRBV18, the J call TRBJ1-1; a weak D match, TRBD1 (5 bases). Trimming cost V 3 bases and J 0 bases, with 8 bases left between them. Germline assignment: CDR1 KGHSH and CDR2 LQKENI. The CDR3 totals 14 residues. This CDR3 reads CASSPTALNTEAFF. In DNA form, the CDR3 reads TGTGCCAGCTCACCGACAGCCCTGAACACTGAAGCTTTCTTT.

The chain couples TRBV13 to TRBJ1-6; TRBD1 aligns across 10 bases. Germline V gene lookup returns CDR1 PRHDT and CDR2 FYEKMQ (reference sequence). The V gene end was trimmed by 5 bases and the J gene end by 10 bases; junction bases not matched to a gene: 5. CDR3 length equals 14 residues. The CDR3 sequence is CASSKDRGRSPLHF. The CDR3 coding sequence is TGTGCCAGCAGCAAAGACAGGGGGCGGTCACCCCTCCACTTT.

This rearrangement joins TRBV6-5 to TRBJ2-1; 10 bases are a match to TRBD2. Germline V lookup: CDR1 MNHEY, CDR2 SVGAGI. There are 13 residues in the CDR3. Trimming removed 7 bases from V and 10 bases from J; junction bases left unmatched: 7. Here the CDR3 reads CASTSLAGAEQFF. CDR3 coding DNA: TGTGCCAGCACGTCGCTAGCGGGGGCGGAGCAGTTCTTC.

The chain couples TRBV2 to TRBJ2-1; 7 bases match TRBD2. The CDR3 has 17 amino acids. CDR1 and CDR2 from the germline V gene are SNHLY and FYNNEI. The V gene end was trimmed by 5 bases and the J gene end by 4 bases; junction bases not matched to a gene: 14. CDR3 region: CASSPPGRGKGYNEQFF. The CDR3 DNA sequence: TGTGCCAGCAGTCCCCCGGGGAGGGGAAAGGGTTACAATGAGCAGTTCTTC.

As concerns this clone: The same CDR3 also results from other DNA sequences found in this sample. The gene calls are TRBV2 and TRBJ2-1, with unresolved D. This CDR3 is 10 amino acids long. V dropped 6 bases and J dropped 10 bases, with 7 bases sitting between them. Germline values: CDR1 SNHLY, CDR2 FYNNEI. For the CDR3, the DNA is TGTGCCAGCAGGACTCTGGAGCAGTTCTTC. Protein sequence: CASRTLEQFF.

A few counts support this clone. V is TRBV6-5 and J is TRBJ1-1; TRBD1 matches at 7 bases. V lost 0 bases, J lost 0 bases, and 4 bases stayed unmatched. The CDR3 length is 16 residues. In germline, CDR1 is MNHEY, CDR2 SVGAGI. CDR3 in amino acids: CASSYSPGQMNTEAFF. In DNA, the CDR3 is TGTGCCAGCAGTTACTCGCCGGGACAGATGAACACTGAAGCTTTCTTT.

V and J are TRBV6-1 and TRBJ2-1; 13 nucleotides line up with TRBD2. Germline trimming cut 2 bases from V and 6 bases from J; bases unmatched to any gene: 4. The CDR3 runs 16 residues. In germline, CDR1 is MNHNS, CDR2 SASEGT. CDR3: CASSESTSGRFNEQFF. The CDR3 DNA is TGTGCCAGCAGTGAATCGACTAGCGGGAGGTTCAATGAGCAGTTCTTC.

The chain couples TRBV5-4 to TRBJ1-1; D not resolved. V lost 1 base, J lost 4 bases, and 8 bases lay in between. The CDR3 extends over 13 amino acids. Germline V gene sequence: CDR1 SGHNT, CDR2 YYREEE (reference sequence). Here the CDR3 DNA reads TGTGCCAGCAGCTTGAATCCGAGCACTGAAGCTTTCTTT. This encodes CASSLNPSTEAFF.

Points on this clone: In the same sample, other DNA sequences code for this CDR3. This chain joins TRBV14 and TRBJ1-6; 10 nucleotides align to TRBD1. CDR1 is SGHDN, CDR2 FVKESK, per germline. The V gene end was trimmed by 3 bases and the J gene end by 7 bases; junction bases not matched to a gene: 3. The CDR3 runs to 15 residues. CDR3 in amino acids: CASSQGQGRNSPLHF. As DNA, the CDR3 is TGTGCCAGCAGCCAGGGACAGGGGAGAAATTCACCCCTCCACTTT.

The chain carries TRBV12-3 or TRBV12-4 and TRBJ1-2; a weak D match, TRBD1 (5 bases). The CDR3 spans 11 residues. Trimming removed 11 bases at V and 6 bases at J, with 13 bases between. CDR3 nucleotide sequence: TGTGCCTCGGAGGGGATCCATGGCTACACCTTC. It is translated as CASEGIHGYTF.